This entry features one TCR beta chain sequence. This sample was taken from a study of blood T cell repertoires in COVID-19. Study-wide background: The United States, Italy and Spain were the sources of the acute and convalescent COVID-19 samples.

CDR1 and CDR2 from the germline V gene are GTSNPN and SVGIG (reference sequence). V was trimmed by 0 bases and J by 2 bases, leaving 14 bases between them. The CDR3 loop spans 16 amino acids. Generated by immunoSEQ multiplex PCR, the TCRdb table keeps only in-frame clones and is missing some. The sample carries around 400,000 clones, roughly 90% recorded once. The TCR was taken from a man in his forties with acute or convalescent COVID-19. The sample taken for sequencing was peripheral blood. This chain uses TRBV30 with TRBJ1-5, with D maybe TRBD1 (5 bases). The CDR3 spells CAWSVGWGVGNQPQHF. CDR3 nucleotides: TGTGCCTGGAGTGTAGGGTGGGGGGTCGGCAATCAGCCCCAGCATTTT.